This TCR beta chain stems from a study of blood T cells in healthy people across ages. Looked up from germline, CDR1 is WNHNN and CDR2 is SYGVQD (reference sequence). This CDR3 contains 13 residues. Trimming pared 6 bases from V and 10 bases from J, leaving 15 bases between. The use of a sample-barcoded 5' primer and a J-beta primer mix characterized a second PCR of about 7 to 12 cycles. TCRdb re-called the 5' RACE reads with MiXCR, one entry per CDR3 protein. In the table there are hundreds of thousands of distinct CDR3 sequences, roughly 43% of which are singletons. The genes are TRBV10-1 and TRBJ2-2; TRBD2 is a possible D gene (5 bases). The clonotype comes from a man at least 80 years old in good health. The sequencing sample was made of blood. CDR3 in DNA: TGCGCCAGCAGCGATACCTCCGGGAAGGAGCTGTTTTTT. It encodes CASSDTSGKELFF.